The present entry profiles one T cell receptor (beta chain) with its context. Its antigen is not known. A read error is likely here: a far larger clone is one base away. Arm-PCR of CDR3 regions and iRepertoire HTBI primers were the basis on which TCR beta libraries were built. TCRdb called the multiplex PCR reads again in MiXCR, with one record for every CDR3 protein. The table includes 390,000 or so distinct CDR3 sequences, 12% detected once. This specimen belongs to a study of regulatory T cells in long-lasting Graves disease. General study results and limits: Peripheral blood alone, not thyroid tissue, underwent study. Persistent disease was characterized by preferential usage of TRBV28, TRBJ1-2 and TRBJ2-5.

V was clipped by 2 bases and J by 0 bases; unmatched bases: 1. Per germline, CDR1 MDHEN and CDR2 SYDVKM. CDR3 length equals 14 residues. The time point is: newly diagnosed GD, antithyroid drugs for less than 3 months. PBMCs were the source of the RNA used for TCR sequencing. EDTA tubes held approximately 9 milliliters of peripheral blood from each patient. The sample also formed part of further work on T cells in Graves' hyperthyroidism and ophthalmopathy. From that report: During a first-round RT-PCR of the TCR CDR3, the HTBI primer set was used.

V usage is TRBV28 and J usage is TRBJ2-7, with TRBD1 identical over 7 bases. The sequence came from a woman aged 18-29 years with Graves disease. Specimen: peripheral blood mononuclear cells (PBMCs), collected at new diagnosis, from a patient treated with antithyroid drugs. CDR3 sequence: CASSLGDSSYEQYF. CDR3 bases: TGTGCCAGCAGTTTAGGGGACAGCTCCTACGAGCAGTACTTC.